The clone carrying this T cell receptor (beta chain) has a single count. Its antigen is still unknown. Sequencing used immunoSEQ version 4 in survey mode. Template was genomic DNA at 8 to 10 ng/uL, with up to 1 ug used per sample. Some clones are missing from TCRdb's copy, which holds only in-frame ones; the method was immunoSEQ multiplex PCR. Among under 50,000 clones, just over 90% were seen once, and the ten largest hold under 2%. Cells were stimulated nonspecifically with anti-CD3/anti-CD28 magnetic beads. CD4+ T cells upregulating both CD40 ligand and CD69 were sorted as responding cells. For at least 4 years, plasma HIV-1 RNA was undetectable (<50 copies/mL). This specimen belongs to a study of persistence of HIV-infected CD4 T cells. Study-wide points: Bulk TCR data could not be restricted to HIV-1-infected CMV-responding cells. Compared with CD3/CD28-stimulated cells, CMV- and Gag-responding cells showed lower TCRbeta richness.

Germline CDR1 and CDR2: MNHEY and SVGEGT. Deletions cut 3 bases from V and 4 bases from J, with 21 bases between. CDR3 length: 17 residues. Specimen: CD4+ T cells sorted from PBMCs after approximately 19-hour stimulation, collected from a patient who received antiretroviral therapy. The sequence was collected from an adult man with HIV who was CMV-seropositive. This chain uses TRBV6-2 or TRBV6-3 with TRBJ1-1, with D perhaps TRBD1 (6 bases). The CDR3 reads CASSYTGTKGVGTEAFF. CDR3 sequence (DNA): TGTGCCAGCAGTTATACCGGGACAAAAGGCGTGGGCACTGAAGCTTTCTTT.